The sequence of this T cell receptor (beta chain) was determined in a study of blood T cell repertoires in COVID-19 (dated by TCRdb to the early 2020s). About the study as a whole: Samples covering the acute and convalescent phases of COVID-19 were provided by collaborators in the United States, Italy and Spain. The prospective study material was composed of cDNA or gDNA derived from T cells, B-cell-depleted T cells, or PBMCs. Subjects who had been exposed to COVID-19, were actively infected with it, or had recovered from it provided the deeply sampled blood TCRbeta repertoires that made up the dataset. The repertoires were released in a freely available public database meant as a resource for research on the immune response to SARS-CoV-2. The samples were drawn from two sources: the first 160 participants of the ongoing ImmuneRACE study, and 1,200 or so subjects contributed by 6 global collaborators. Nearly every sample came with metadata listing a de-identified subject ID, COVID-19 status, age in years and sex. HLA class I and class II types, where available, came from metadata supplied by the sample provider rather than from assay-based typing. General study outcomes and caveats: The amount of clinical and demographic metadata varied by source and participant and was provided uncurated.

TCRbeta CDR3 regions were amplified from genomic DNA using the immunoSEQ Assay, a bias-controlled multiplex PCR. In the original analysis: The number of nucleated cells in each sample was estimated from the amplification of reference gene primers within the assay. To quantify the absolute abundance of each unique TCRbeta CDR3 rearrangement, sequence reads were collapsed and filtered. For each sample, productive Simpson clonality was calculated as the square root of Simpson's diversity index across productive rearrangements. What TCRdb holds here is the immuneACCESS table cut down to in-frame rearrangements. Part of the clones is not present; checked against another copy, under half of the missing clones reflect an unresolved V gene, and the others are unexplained. The V and J calls and the clone size are those of that table, but D and trimming were determined from the DNA. The sample table contains about 160,000 clones; only one count was recorded for around 84% of them. Of the sample, about 3.5% falls within the top ten clones.

Whole blood was collected in K2EDTA tubes by collaborating institutions according to the institutions' own protocols. Collaborator samples were shipped for TCRbeta analysis as frozen whole blood, isolated PBMCs, or DNA extracted from either sample type. V is cut back by 5 bases and J by 4 bases, with 7 bases in the junction unmatched. The germline V gene (reference sequence) provides CDR1 SEHNR and CDR2 FQNEAQ. CDR3 length: 14 amino acids, cysteine to phenylalanine. Only CDR3 DNA is held: 42 bases, read in frame from base 1. A remark on this clone: This receptor's antigen is unknown. There are no base qualities to consult, and no much larger clone falls within one base.

The V and J segments used are TRBV7-9 and TRBJ1-1, with 7 bases matching TRBD1. Sequenced sample: peripheral blood. The TCR comes from a human donor with acute or convalescent COVID-19. The donor label of this sample is uncertain. In nucleotides, the sequence is TGTGCCAGCAGCCAGACAGGGATCGGCACTGAAGCTTTCTTT. This translates into CASSQTGIGTEAFF. Reference TRBV7-9 and TRBJ1-1 genes cover what lies past the CDR3, so the full variable domain is DTGVSQNPRHKITKRGQNVTFRCDPISEHNRLYWYRQTLGQGPEFLTYFQNEAQLEKSRLLSDRFSAERPKGSFSTLEIQRTEQGDSAMYLCASSQTGIGTEAFFGQGTRLTVV.